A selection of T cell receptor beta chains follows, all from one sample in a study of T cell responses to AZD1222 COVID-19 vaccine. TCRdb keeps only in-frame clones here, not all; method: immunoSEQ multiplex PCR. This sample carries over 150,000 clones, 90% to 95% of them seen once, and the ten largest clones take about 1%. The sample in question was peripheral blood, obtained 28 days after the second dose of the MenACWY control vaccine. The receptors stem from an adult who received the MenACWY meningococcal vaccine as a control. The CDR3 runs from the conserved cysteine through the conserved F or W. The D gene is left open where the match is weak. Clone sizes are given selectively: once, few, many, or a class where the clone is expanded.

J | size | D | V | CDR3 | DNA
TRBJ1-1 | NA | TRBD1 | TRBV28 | CASTRQGVRAEAFF | TGTGCCAGCACCCGACAGGGAGTAAGGGCTGAAGCTTTCTTT
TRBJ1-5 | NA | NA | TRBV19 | CASSPSTGRVQPQHF | TGTGCCAGTAGTCCCTCCACAGGGCGGGTTCAGCCCCAGCATTTT
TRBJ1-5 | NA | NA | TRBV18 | CASSPDPGGQPQHF | TGTGCCAGCTCACCGGATCCAGGCGGTCAGCCCCAGCATTTT
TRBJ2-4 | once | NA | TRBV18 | CASSPPGGGHSKNIQYF | TGTGCCAGCTCACCACCGGGCGGGGGCCATTCCAAAAACATTCAGTACTTC
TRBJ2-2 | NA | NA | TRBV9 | CASSFFEGSGELFF | TGTGCCAGCAGCTTTTTTGAGGGGTCCGGGGAGCTGTTTTTT
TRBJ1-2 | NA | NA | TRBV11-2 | CASSLPWEWRGYTF | TGTGCCAGCAGCCTCCCTTGGGAGTGGCGTGGCTACACCTTC
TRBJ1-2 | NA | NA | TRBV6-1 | CASSEDLAAYGYTF | TGTGCCAGCAGTGAAGATTTGGCGGCATATGGCTACACCTTC
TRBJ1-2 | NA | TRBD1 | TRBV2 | CARGHGTGSTTYGYTF | TGTGCCCGGGGCCACGGGACAGGGTCAACCACCTATGGCTACACCTTC
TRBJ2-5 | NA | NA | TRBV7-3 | CASSLTGNSRETQYF | TGTGCCAGCAGCTTAACAGGGAATTCTCGAGAGACCCAGTACTTC
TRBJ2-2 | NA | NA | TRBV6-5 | CASSYSGFGELFF | TGTGCCAGCAGTTACTCGGGGTTCGGGGAGCTGTTTTTT
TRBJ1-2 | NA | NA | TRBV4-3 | CASSLIGEYGYTF | TGCGCCAGCAGCCTGATAGGCGAATATGGCTACACCTTC
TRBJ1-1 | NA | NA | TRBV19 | CASSIQTGPVSEAFF | TGTGCCAGTAGTATACAAACAGGGCCCGTCTCTGAAGCTTTCTTT
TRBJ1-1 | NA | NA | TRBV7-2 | CASSLYGGMGAEAFF | TGTGCCAGCAGCTTATACGGGGGTATGGGCGCTGAAGCTTTCTTT
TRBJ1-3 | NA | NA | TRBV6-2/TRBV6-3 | CASSYFGFASGNTIYF | TGTGCCAGCAGTTATTTTGGATTCGCCTCTGGAAACACCATATATTTT
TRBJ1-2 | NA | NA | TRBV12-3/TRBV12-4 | CASSRTRDGGYTF | TGTGCCAGCAGTCGTACGAGGGACGGTGGCTACACCTTC
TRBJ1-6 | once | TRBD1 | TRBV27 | CASRWTGGGSPLHF | TGTGCCAGCAGATGGACAGGCGGAGGTTCACCCCTCCACTTT
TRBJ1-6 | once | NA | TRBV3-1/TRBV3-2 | CASSRQAGRDIYSPLHF | TGTGCCAGCAGCCGACAAGCAGGGCGAGATATTTATTCACCCCTCCACTTT